These 3 T cell receptor beta chains were sequenced from one sample in a study of human T cells and chemical hapten exposure. MiXCR, applied by TCRdb to the RACE reads, yields one record per CDR3 protein. The sample records 95,000 or so distinct CDR3 sequences, roughly 10% being singletons. The time point was: patch test 2, 6 weeks after DPC sensitization. As to treatment: therapeutic diphenylcyclopropenone sensitization with weekly scalp DPC. The sequencing used whole blood, collected in connection with sensitization to the hapten diphenylcyclopropenone (DPC). The receptors stem from a woman between 40 and 55 years old with alopecia areata. Some clones in this sample may be carry-over from other donors' samples.

The table lists this clonotype with a few counts. The V and J genes are TRBV18 and TRBJ2-5; 7 nucleotides match TRBD1. The length of the CDR3 is 15 residues. V was pared by 2 bases and J by 3 bases, with 6 bases of the junction left unmatched. Germline V gene sequence: CDR1 KGHSH, CDR2 LQKENI. This CDR3 reads CASSPEKGAKETQYF. CDR3 bases: TGTGCCAGCTCACCAGAGAAGGGGGCCAAAGAGACCCAGTACTTC.

This clonotype was counted many times. This chain joins TRBV28 and TRBJ2-6; D tentatively reads TRBD1 or TRBD2 (5 bases each). The CDR3 is made up of 15 amino acids. Trimming took off 2 bases at V and 6 bases at J, with 11 bases between the two ends. CDR1 is MDHEN and CDR2 is SYDVKM in the germline V gene. CDR3 coding DNA: TGTGCCAGCAGTTTAGGGGGTAGAGTGGCCAACGTCCTGACTTTC. The encoded protein is CASSLGGRVANVLTF. Based on the CDR3 plus reference TRBV28 and TRBJ2-6, the full variable domain is DVKVTQSSRYLVKRTGEKVFLECVQDMDHENMFWYRQDPGLGLRLIYFSYDVKMKEKGDIPEGYSVSREKKERFSLILESASTNQTSMYLCASSLGGRVANVLTFGAGSRLTVL.

This clonotype was recorded at least ten times. The chain combines TRBV6-2 or TRBV6-3 with TRBJ2-1; TRBD2 matches 7 bases. J gave up 6 bases and V 6 bases, and 8 bases lay outside the gene matches. The CDR3 is made up of 14 amino acids. Per germline, CDR1 MNHEY and CDR2 SVGEGT. CDR3 residues: CASRSLADFNEQFF. In nucleotides, the CDR3 is TGTGCCAGCAGGAGCCTAGCGGACTTCAATGAGCAGTTCTTC.